Listed below are T cell receptor beta chains from one sample, sequenced in a study of a mutant IDH1 vaccine in newly diagnosed glioma. The assay was immunoSEQ multiplex PCR, and TCRdb's table has in-frame clones only and misses some. Of about 94,000 clones in the sample, 89% are singletons; the top ten hold approximately 0.8%. Their antigens are not known. Here the sequenced sample was PBMCs, taken from a glioma patient whose treatment included an IDH1 peptide vaccine. The receptors were sampled from a woman aged 45-65 years with glioma. CDR3s include the opening cysteine and the closing phenylalanine or tryptophan. A D gene is named only where the DNA matches it firmly. For some rows the clone size is stated as once, few or many, or as a class when expanded; others skip it.

size: .
V: TRBV6-5
D: .
J: TRBJ1-2
DNA: TGTGCCAGCTCGGTGAACAGCTATGGCTACACCTTC
CDR3: CASSVNSYGYTF

size: .
V: TRBV6-6
D: .
J: TRBJ1-5
DNA: TGTGCCAGCAGTCCAAATCAGCCCCAGCATTTT
CDR3: CASSPNQPQHF

size: few
V: TRBV4-1
D: .
J: TRBJ1-6
DNA: TGCGCCAGCAGCCAAGAATTGGGGGGGTCACCCCTCCACTTT
CDR3: CASSQELGGSPLHF

size: .
V: TRBV5-4
D: TRBD2
J: TRBJ2-7
DNA: TGTGCCAGCAGCCGAGGGGGGACTAGCGGGAGGCTCTACGAGCAGTACTTC
CDR3: CASSRGGTSGRLYEQYF

size: .
V: TRBV19
D: .
J: TRBJ1-4
DNA: TGTGCCAGTAGTATCTCCTCCTGGGGGGGAACTAATGAAAAACTGTTTTTT
CDR3: CASSISSWGGTNEKLFF

size: .
V: TRBV28
D: TRBD1
J: TRBJ1-5
DNA: TGTGCCAGCAGAACGACAGGGGGCGTTGGACTCGTTGGACAGCCCCAGCATTTT
CDR3: CASRTTGGVGLVGQPQHF

size: .
V: TRBV14
D: .
J: TRBJ2-1
DNA: TGTGCCAGCAGCCCGGAATACGGGAGCGTGGTCGATGAGCAGTTCTTC
CDR3: CASSPEYGSVVDEQFF

size: .
V: TRBV10-3
D: .
J: TRBJ2-7
DNA: TGTGCCACCCGCCGACTAGAGATCTACGAGCAGTACTTC
CDR3: CATRRLEIYEQYF

size: .
V: TRBV28
D: .
J: TRBJ2-4
DNA: TGTGCCAGCAGCTCCCGATTAGTGGTGAGAAAAAACATTCAGTACTTC
CDR3: CASSSRLVVRKNIQYF

size: .
V: TRBV2
D: .
J: TRBJ2-6
DNA: TGTGCCAGCAGTGGTCATCCAGGGGCCTCTGGGGCCAACGTCCTGACTTTC
CDR3: CASSGHPGASGANVLTF

size: once
V: TRBV28
D: .
J: TRBJ2-7
DNA: TGTGCCAGCAGTTCCGAAACCTACGAGCAGTACTTC
CDR3: CASSSETYEQYF

size: .
V: TRBV27
D: .
J: TRBJ1-1
DNA: TGTGCCAGCAGAGTATATGATGAGGACACTGAAGCTTTCTTT
CDR3: CASRVYDEDTEAFF

size: .
V: TRBV5-4
D: TRBD1
J: TRBJ2-6
DNA: TGTGCCAGCAGCTCCGACAGGGTCGGGGCCAACGTCCTGACTTTC
CDR3: CASSSDRVGANVLTF

size: .
V: TRBV27
D: .
J: TRBJ2-7
DNA: TGTGCCAGCAGGGAGATCGGAGGGACCCTGCCCTCCTACGAGCAGTACTTC
CDR3: CASREIGGTLPSYEQYF

size: few
V: TRBV5-4
D: .
J: TRBJ2-7
DNA: TGTGCCAGCAGCTTGGAAGGCAGCTCCTACGAGCAGTACTTC
CDR3: CASSLEGSSYEQYF

size: .
V: TRBV7-9
D: .
J: TRBJ2-7
DNA: TGTGCCAGCAGCTTAGGGCCAGGGCCCTCCTACGAGCAGTACTTC
CDR3: CASSLGPGPSYEQYF

size: .
V: TRBV25-1
D: .
J: TRBJ2-7
DNA: TGTGCCAGCAGTGGGGGGGCAGGGATCAACGAGCAGTACTTC
CDR3: CASSGGAGINEQYF

size: .
V: TRBV5-1
D: .
J: TRBJ1-1
DNA: TGCGCCAGCAGCTTGTGGGGGGACACTGAAGCTTTCTTT
CDR3: CASSLWGDTEAFF

size: .
V: TRBV19
D: .
J: TRBJ2-5
DNA: TGTGCCAGTAGTATCCAGGGGGGCGAGACCCAGTACTTC
CDR3: CASSIQGGETQYF

size: .
V: TRBV28
D: TRBD2
J: TRBJ2-1
DNA: TGTGCCAGCAGCCTCGGGGGGGGACGGCGTCCCTCCTACAATGAGCAGTTCTTC
CDR3: CASSLGGGRRPSYNEQFF

size: .
V: TRBV6-5
D: .
J: TRBJ2-3
DNA: TGTGCCAGCAGACCCCAGGGGACGGCCACAGATACGCAGTATTTT
CDR3: CASRPQGTATDTQYF

size: .
V: TRBV30
D: TRBD2
J: TRBJ2-1
DNA: TGTGCCTGGACTAGCGGCTTCTCCTACAATGAGCAGTTCTTC
CDR3: CAWTSGFSYNEQFF

size: .
V: TRBV19
D: .
J: TRBJ2-7
DNA: TGTGCCAGTAGTACACGGGGTATTCTTGCCGAGCAGTACTTC
CDR3: CASSTRGILAEQYF

size: .
V: TRBV6-6
D: .
J: TRBJ1-2
DNA: TGTGCCAGCAGTTACTCGTCGACCGGGGACTATGGCTACACCTTC
CDR3: CASSYSSTGDYGYTF

size: once
V: TRBV5-5
D: .
J: TRBJ2-3
DNA: TGTGCCAGCAGCTTCGGCCGGGACACCGTCACAGATACGCAGTATTTT
CDR3: CASSFGRDTVTDTQYF

size: .
V: TRBV19
D: TRBD2
J: TRBJ2-7
DNA: TGTGCCAGTAGGATACGGGGGACTAGCGGACAATACGAGCAGTACTTC
CDR3: CASRIRGTSGQYEQYF

size: .
V: TRBV10-3
D: .
J: TRBJ1-2
DNA: TGTGCCATCAGTGATTTTACAGAAGTAGATGATGGCTACACCTTC
CDR3: CAISDFTEVDDGYTF

size: .
V: TRBV19
D: TRBD1
J: TRBJ2-7
DNA: TGTGCCAGTAGTATTAGTACCCCGACAGGGATCGAGCAGTACTTC
CDR3: CASSISTPTGIEQYF

size: .
V: TRBV4-1
D: .
J: TRBJ2-5
DNA: TGCGCCAGCAGCCAAGGACAGCAAGAGACCCAGTACTTC
CDR3: CASSQGQQETQYF

size: .
V: TRBV9
D: .
J: TRBJ2-7
DNA: TGTGCCAGCAGCGGGGGACTGGTAGCTAACGAGCAGTACTTC
CDR3: CASSGGLVANEQYF

size: .
V: TRBV4-1
D: .
J: TRBJ2-5
DNA: TGCGCCAGCAGCCAACGGGGGTTCGGAACCCAGTACTTC
CDR3: CASSQRGFGTQYF

size: .
V: TRBV7-9
D: .
J: TRBJ1-2
DNA: TGTGCCAGCAGCTTAGGCCCCCTAGTCCATGGCTACACCTTC
CDR3: CASSLGPLVHGYTF

size: .
V: TRBV18
D: .
J: TRBJ1-1
DNA: TGTGCCAGCTCACCAGGCAGAATTGAAGCTTTCTTT
CDR3: CASSPGRIEAFF

size: .
V: TRBV19
D: .
J: TRBJ1-5
DNA: TGTGCCAGTAGTATAATCCAGGGAAATCCGCCCCAGCATTTT
CDR3: CASSIIQGNPPQHF

size: .
V: TRBV30
D: .
J: TRBJ2-6
DNA: TGTGCCTGGACCGCGGCTGGGGCCAACGTCCTGACTTTC
CDR3: CAWTAAGANVLTF

size: .
V: TRBV27
D: .
J: TRBJ2-1
DNA: TGTGCCACCTACGGGATCAATGAGCAGTTCTTC
CDR3: CATYGINEQFF

size: .
V: TRBV11-2
D: .
J: TRBJ2-7
DNA: TGTGCCAGCAGCCGCGCCGGGCAGGAGCAGTACTTC
CDR3: CASSRAGQEQYF

size: .
V: TRBV6-6
D: .
J: TRBJ1-1
DNA: TGTGCCAGCAGTCTCCGGGCAGCTAACACTGAAGCTTTCTTT
CDR3: CASSLRAANTEAFF

size: .
V: TRBV30
D: TRBD1
J: TRBJ2-7
DNA: TGTGCCTGGGGCGAAGGACAGGGCTCCTACGAGCAGTACTTC
CDR3: CAWGEGQGSYEQYF

size: .
V: TRBV7-8
D: TRBD1
J: TRBJ1-1
DNA: TGTGCCAGCAGCACCGGGACAGGGAGACTCACTGAAGCTTTCTTT
CDR3: CASSTGTGRLTEAFF

size: .
V: TRBV19
D: .
J: TRBJ2-7
DNA: TGTGCCACCTCCTCGGGAGTAAGGTACGAGCAGTACTTC
CDR3: CATSSGVRYEQYF

size: .
V: TRBV6-1
D: TRBD1
J: TRBJ1-4
DNA: TGTGCCAGCAGTGGTTGGGACAGTGAAAAACTGTTTTTT
CDR3: CASSGWDSEKLFF

size: once
V: TRBV27
D: TRBD2
J: TRBJ2-5
DNA: TGTGCCAGCAGTTTCTCCGAGCGGGGGGGGACCCAGTACTTC
CDR3: CASSFSERGGTQYF

size: .
V: TRBV30
D: TRBD1
J: TRBJ2-1
DNA: TGTGCCTGGTTCCCGAGGACAGGGGGCGAAGATGAGCAGTTCTTC
CDR3: CAWFPRTGGEDEQFF

size: .
V: TRBV18
D: .
J: TRBJ1-1
DNA: TGTGCCAGCTCACTTAACAGGGTGGACACTGAAGCTTTCTTT
CDR3: CASSLNRVDTEAFF

size: .
V: TRBV6-5
D: .
J: TRBJ2-5
DNA: TGTGCCAGCAGTTCATTACAGGGAGGGGAGACCCAGTACTTC
CDR3: CASSSLQGGETQYF

size: .
V: TRBV6-1
D: .
J: TRBJ1-6
DNA: TGTGCCAGCAGTGAATCCGACAGCTCCTATAATTCACCCCTCCACTTT
CDR3: CASSESDSSYNSPLHF

size: .
V: TRBV28
D: TRBD1
J: TRBJ1-5
DNA: TGTGCCAGCTTACCGGGACAGGGCAACCAGCCCCAGCATTTT
CDR3: CASLPGQGNQPQHF

size: .
V: TRBV19
D: TRBD1
J: TRBJ1-4
DNA: TGTGCCAGTAGTATGTTGGGACAGGGGAATGAAAAACTGTTTTTT
CDR3: CASSMLGQGNEKLFF

size: .
V: TRBV28
D: TRBD1
J: TRBJ2-2
DNA: TGTGCCAGCAGTTTAGGAGCCCCGGACAGGGTGGGCGGGGAGCTGTTTTTT
CDR3: CASSLGAPDRVGGELFF